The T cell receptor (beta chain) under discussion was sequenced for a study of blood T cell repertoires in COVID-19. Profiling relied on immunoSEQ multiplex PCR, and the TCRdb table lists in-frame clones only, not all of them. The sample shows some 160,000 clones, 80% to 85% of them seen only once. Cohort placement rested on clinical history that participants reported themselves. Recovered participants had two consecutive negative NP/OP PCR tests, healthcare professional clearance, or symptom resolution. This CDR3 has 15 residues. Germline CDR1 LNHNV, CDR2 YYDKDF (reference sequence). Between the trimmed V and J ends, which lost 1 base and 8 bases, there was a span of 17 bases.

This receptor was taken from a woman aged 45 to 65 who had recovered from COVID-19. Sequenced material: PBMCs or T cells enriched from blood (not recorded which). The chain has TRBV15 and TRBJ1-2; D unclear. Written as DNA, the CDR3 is TGTGCCACCAGCAGAGGGGAGGAAGGCGGGAAGGGCTACACCTTC. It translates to CATSRGEEGGKGYTF.